These 7 T cell receptor beta chains were all obtained from the same sample, sequenced in a study of blood T cell repertoires in COVID-19. Here immunoSEQ multiplex PCR was the method, and the copy in TCRdb shows in-frame clones only, minus some. This table has around 140,000 clones, 75% to 90% appearing once. Sequencing was performed on peripheral blood. The receptor source for this set is a man in his fifties with active COVID-19.

The chain is built from TRBV19 and TRBJ2-5; D is uncertain. V lost 3 bases and J lost 1, with 9 bases in between. This CDR3 has 14 amino acids. The V gene's germline CDR1 is LNHDA and CDR2 SQIVND (reference sequence). For the CDR3, the DNA is TGTGCCAGTAGTATTCAGAGGTCCCAAGAGACCCAGTACTTC. Translation gives CASSIQRSQETQYF. Full variable domain (remainder filled in from reference TRBV19 and TRBJ2-5): DGGITQSPKYLFRKEGQNVTLSCEQNLNHDAMYWYRQDPGQGLRLIYYSQIVNDFQKGDIAEGYSVSREKKESFPLTVTSAQKNPTAFYLCASSIQRSQETQYFGPGTRLLVL.

The chain uses TRBV30 and TRBJ2-7; TRBD1 aligns across 7 bases. CDR3 length equals 15 residues. V shed 2 bases, J shed 3 bases, and the junction held 10 bases outside the gene matches. Germline CDR1 and CDR2: GTSNPN and SVGIG (reference sequence). For the CDR3, the DNA is TGTGCCTGGAGTAAATCCGGGACAGTAGGCTACGAGCAGTACTTC. This gives the protein CAWSKSGTVGYEQYF. The full variable domain, with the rest looked up from reference TRBV30 and TRBJ2-7, is SQTIHQWPATLVQPVGSPLSLECTVEGTSNPNLYWYRQAAGRGLQLLFYSVGIGQISSEVPQNLSASRPQDRQFILSSKKLLLSDSGFYLCAWSKSGTVGYEQYFGPGTRLTVT.

The chain employs TRBV5-8 and TRBJ1-2, with D possibly being TRBD1 (5 bases). Germline V gene sequence: CDR1 SGHTS, CDR2 YDEGEE. The V end lost 4 bases, the J end lost 0 bases, and 10 bases lay between the germline ends. The CDR3 runs 14 residues. The CDR3 region has the DNA TGTGCCAGCAGCCGGGGGGTAGCTAACTATGGCTACACCTTC. This encodes CASSRGVANYGYTF.

The chain recombines TRBV5-4 with TRBJ2-7, with D perhaps matching TRBD2 (6 bases). The germline CDR1 and CDR2 sequences are SGHNT and YYREEE (reference sequence). V lost 4 bases and J 1 base, leaving 15 bases between the germline ends. This CDR3 comprises 15 residues. The CDR3 here is CASSHGGVGSYEQYF. CDR3 bases: TGTGCCAGCAGCCACGGCGGGGTCGGGTCCTACGAGCAGTACTTC.

V and J are TRBV15 and TRBJ2-7; TRBD2 agrees at 10 bases. Germline CDR1 reads LNHNV; CDR2 reads YYDKDF (reference sequence). The J segment lost 5 bases and the V segment lost 0 bases, leaving 4 bases of the junction unmatched. CDR3 length equals 15 residues. The CDR3 region is CATSRDLSGRDEQYF. DNA of the CDR3: TGTGCCACCAGCAGAGATCTAAGCGGGAGGGACGAGCAGTACTTC. Based on the CDR3 plus reference TRBV15 and TRBJ2-7, the full variable domain is DAMVIQNPRYQVTQFGKPVTLSCSQTLNHNVMYWYQQKSSQAPKLLFHYYDKDFNNEADTPDNFQSRRPNTSFCFLDIRSPGLGDTAMYLCATSRDLSGRDEQYFGPGTRLTVT.

This sequence joins TRBV7-8 and TRBJ2-7; perhaps TRBD2 as D (7 bases). The CDR3 is 14 residues long. V lost 2 bases and J 6 bases, leaving 14 bases between the germline ends. CDR1 and CDR2 (germline): SGHVS, FQNEAQ. The CDR3 nucleotides are TGTGCCAGCAGCTTAAGGGCAGGGGAGGGCGAGCAGTACTTC. As protein: CASSLRAGEGEQYF.

The chain joins TRBV2 to TRBJ1-5; TRBD1 might be the D (5 bases). The ends were cut back, 6 bases at V and 0 bases at J, with 9 bases in the middle. The CDR3 has 14 amino acids. Germline CDR1 and CDR2: SNHLY and FYNNEI. CDR3 sequence: CASSSRDSNQPQHF. In DNA form, the CDR3 reads TGTGCCAGCAGCAGCAGGGATAGCAATCAGCCCCAGCATTTT.